Below, 17 T cell receptor beta chains from the same sample are listed, as sequenced in a study of STAT3 mutations in large granular lymphocyte leukemia. Study findings and constraints: At least one immunodominant TCR beta clonotype appeared in every T-cell large granular lymphocyte leukemia patient.

Which antigens these TCRs recognize remains unknown. The protocol was immunoSEQ multiplex PCR, while the TCRdb copy is restricted to in-frame clones and leaves out a portion. This table has approximately 5,900 clones, approximately 88% appearing once. The material sequenced was PBMCs. All receptors derive from a human donor with T large granular lymphocyte leukemia. Some clones in this sample may be carry-over from other donors' samples.

J is TRBJ1-1 and V is TRBV7-8; 8 nucleotides agree with TRBD1. The CDR3 is made up of 18 amino acids. Trimming took 0 bases from V and 6 from J; bases not matched to a gene: 15. Germline V CDR1 and CDR2: SGHVS, FQNEAQ. CDR3 protein: CASSLAPAGGEWDAEAFF. The CDR3 nucleotides read TGTGCCAGCAGCTTAGCGCCGGCAGGGGGCGAGTGGGATGCTGAAGCTTTCTTT.

The rearrangement joins TRBV7-9 to TRBJ2-3; TRBD2 matches at 10 bases. The CDR3 is made up of 15 amino acids. Germline V lookup: CDR1 SEHNR, CDR2 FQNEAQ (reference sequence). V lost 6 bases and J lost 6; bases outside the gene matches: 9. The chain's CDR3 is CASSALAGAPDTQYF. CDR3 in DNA: TGTGCCAGCAGTGCCCTAGCGGGGGCCCCGGATACGCAGTATTTT.

CDR3 DNA: TGTGCCACTGGGGGCGGCAGAACCACCGGGGAGCTGTTTTTT. Its protein product is CATGGGRTTGELFF. The chain employs TRBV10-3 and TRBJ2-2, with D possibly TRBD1 on 6 matching bases. Deletions cut 10 bases from V and 4 bases from J, with 16 bases between. Germline V gene sequence: CDR1 ENHRY, CDR2 SYGVKD. The CDR3 is 14 residues long.

Details on this clone: The germline gene is not matched at one end of the junction; a read error may be the cause. The rearrangement uses TRBV10-3 and TRBJ2-7; 7 bases are a match to TRBD2. There are 13 residues in the CDR3. Germline V gene data show CDR1 as ENHRY and CDR2 as SYGVKD. The CDR3, as DNA: TGTGCCATCCGCCCAGCTCTGGGGGGGGACCAAGTCTTC. Protein sequence: CAIRPALGGDQVF.

The chain combines TRBV28 with TRBJ1-3; 7 nucleotides match TRBD1. This CDR3 comprises 15 residues. The V gene's germline CDR1 is MDHEN and CDR2 SYDVKM. V lost 2 bases, J lost 4 bases, and 5 bases stayed unmatched. The CDR3 is CASSLPTGTGNTIYF. The CDR3 DNA reads as TGTGCCAGCAGTTTACCGACAGGGACGGGAAACACCATATATTTT.

The chain links TRBV7-9 to TRBJ1-4; 7 bases agree with TRBD1. Germline CDR1 is SEHNR and CDR2 is FQNEAQ (reference sequence). With V trimmed by 6 bases and J by 6 bases, 7 bases remained unmatched. The CDR3 spans 14 residues. The CDR3 protein is CASRRTGRDEKLFF. DNA of the CDR3: TGTGCCAGCAGACGGACAGGCCGCGATGAAAAACTGTTTTTT.

The chain recombines TRBV19 with TRBJ2-7; 8 bases agree with TRBD1. Germline V gives CDR1 LNHDA, CDR2 SQIVND (reference sequence). This CDR3 comprises 14 residues. V trimming: 5 bases; J trimming: 4 bases; junction bases outside the gene matches: 7. CDR3 DNA sequence: TGTGCCAGTAGTGCCCGGGACAGGCAATACGAGCAGTACTTC. Encoded protein: CASSARDRQYEQYF.

The chain is built from TRBV6-5 and TRBJ1-2, with D tentatively TRBD1 (5 bases). With 2 bases removed from V and 3 bases from J, the gap between germline ends came to 7 bases. The CDR3 covers 13 residues. The germline V gene encodes CDR1 MNHEY and CDR2 SVGAGI. The DNA of the CDR3 is TGTGCCAGCAGTTACGAGACAGACTATGGCTACACCTTC. Translated, it gives CASSYETDYGYTF.

The chain links TRBV29-1 to TRBJ2-5; D unclear. Germline assignment: CDR1 SQVTM and CDR2 ANQGSEA. The CDR3 sequence is 13 residues long. V lost 1 base, J lost 5 bases, and 11 bases lay in between. The CDR3 sequence: CSVEAAVGETQYF. DNA of the CDR3: TGCAGCGTTGAAGCCGCCGTGGGGGAGACCCAGTACTTC.

The chain is built from TRBV5-4 and TRBJ2-1; 9 positions agree with TRBD1. CDR1 is SGHNT and CDR2 is YYREEE in the germline V gene (reference sequence). The CDR3 runs to 15 residues. Trimming cost V 0 bases and J 5 bases; bases outside gene matches: 3. The CDR3 nucleotides are TGTGCCAGCAGCTTGGGGGACAGGGCCAACAATGAGCAGTTCTTC. Residues: CASSLGDRANNEQFF. The variable domain in full, completed from reference TRBV5-4 and TRBJ2-1, reads ETGVTQSPTHLIKTRGQQVTLRCSSQSGHNTVSWYQQALGQGPQFIFQYYREEENGRGNFPPRFSGLQFPNYSSELNVNALELDDSALYLCASSLGDRANNEQFFGPGTRLTVL.

In this sample, this clone turned up once. The chain employs TRBV29-1 and TRBJ1-2; 8 positions match TRBD1. CDR3 length equals 12 residues. Germline V CDR1 and CDR2: SQVTM, ANQGSEA. V shed 8 bases, J shed 8 bases, and the junction held 10 bases outside the gene matches. DNA of the CDR3: TGCAGCCACGGACAGGGAAAGGGCGGCTACACCTTC. Translating gives CSHGQGKGGYTF.

A note on this clone: One end of the junction fails to match germline, which may point to a read error. This chain uses TRBV4-3 with TRBJ1-1; D unclear. CDR3 length: 12 residues. Germline CDR1 LGHNA, CDR2 YSLEER. Here the CDR3 DNA reads TGCGCCAGCAGCCATTTCCAGGCCCAAGTTATCTTT. Encoded protein: CASSHFQAQVIF.

The chain recombines TRBV28 with TRBJ2-5; 7 bases agree with TRBD1. Germline trimming cut 4 bases from V and 2 bases from J; bases unmatched to any gene: 7. Germline V gene data show CDR1 as MDHEN and CDR2 as SYDVKM. The CDR3 runs to 15 residues. This CDR3 is CASSSWTGDQETQYF. CDR3 bases: TGTGCCAGCAGTTCCTGGACAGGAGATCAAGAGACCCAGTACTTC. Supplemented by reference TRBV28 and TRBJ2-5, the full variable domain reads DVKVTQSSRYLVKRTGEKVFLECVQDMDHENMFWYRQDPGLGLRLIYFSYDVKMKEKGDIPEGYSVSREKKERFSLILESASTNQTSMYLCASSSWTGDQETQYFGPGTRLLVL.

This chain links TRBV10-2 with TRBJ1-5; D gene uncertain. This CDR3 region has 13 residues. CDR1 is WSHSY, CDR2 SAAADI, per germline. Trimming took 3 bases from V and 4 from J, leaving 7 bases between them. The CDR3 DNA reads TGCGCCAGCAGTGAATGGGTAAATCAGCCCCAGCATTTT. Its translation is CASSEWVNQPQHF.

The chain is built from TRBV7-2 and TRBJ2-7, with a weak D call TRBD1 (6 bases). Germline CDR1 reads SGHTA; CDR2 reads FQGNSA. Deletions cut 5 bases from V and 9 bases from J, with 17 bases between. CDR3 length: 13 amino acids. CDR3 coding DNA: TGTGCCAGCAGCCCCGAGCTGCAGGGGAGGCAGTACTTC. As protein: CASSPELQGRQYF.

V and J are TRBV6-5 and TRBJ1-1; no clear D. CDR1 and CDR2 from the germline V gene are MNHEY and SVGAGI. Trimming removed 4 bases at V and 4 bases at J, with 13 bases between. The CDR3 spans 14 residues. The CDR3 DNA sequence: TGTGCCAGCAGTTTCTCCCTTCGGGCCACTGAAGCTTTCTTT. Encoded protein: CASSFSLRATEAFF.

This clone was observed a single time. This rearrangement joins TRBV5-4 to TRBJ2-5, with a weak D call TRBD2 (6 bases). CDR1 is SGHNT and CDR2 is YYREEE in the germline V gene (reference sequence). The V end was cut by 4 bases, the J end by 5 bases, with 18 bases between. This CDR3 region has 15 residues. CDR3 sequence (DNA): TGTGCCAGCAGCCCGCCCGGTTTGGAGGGGGAGACCCAGTACTTC. It is translated as CASSPPGLEGETQYF.